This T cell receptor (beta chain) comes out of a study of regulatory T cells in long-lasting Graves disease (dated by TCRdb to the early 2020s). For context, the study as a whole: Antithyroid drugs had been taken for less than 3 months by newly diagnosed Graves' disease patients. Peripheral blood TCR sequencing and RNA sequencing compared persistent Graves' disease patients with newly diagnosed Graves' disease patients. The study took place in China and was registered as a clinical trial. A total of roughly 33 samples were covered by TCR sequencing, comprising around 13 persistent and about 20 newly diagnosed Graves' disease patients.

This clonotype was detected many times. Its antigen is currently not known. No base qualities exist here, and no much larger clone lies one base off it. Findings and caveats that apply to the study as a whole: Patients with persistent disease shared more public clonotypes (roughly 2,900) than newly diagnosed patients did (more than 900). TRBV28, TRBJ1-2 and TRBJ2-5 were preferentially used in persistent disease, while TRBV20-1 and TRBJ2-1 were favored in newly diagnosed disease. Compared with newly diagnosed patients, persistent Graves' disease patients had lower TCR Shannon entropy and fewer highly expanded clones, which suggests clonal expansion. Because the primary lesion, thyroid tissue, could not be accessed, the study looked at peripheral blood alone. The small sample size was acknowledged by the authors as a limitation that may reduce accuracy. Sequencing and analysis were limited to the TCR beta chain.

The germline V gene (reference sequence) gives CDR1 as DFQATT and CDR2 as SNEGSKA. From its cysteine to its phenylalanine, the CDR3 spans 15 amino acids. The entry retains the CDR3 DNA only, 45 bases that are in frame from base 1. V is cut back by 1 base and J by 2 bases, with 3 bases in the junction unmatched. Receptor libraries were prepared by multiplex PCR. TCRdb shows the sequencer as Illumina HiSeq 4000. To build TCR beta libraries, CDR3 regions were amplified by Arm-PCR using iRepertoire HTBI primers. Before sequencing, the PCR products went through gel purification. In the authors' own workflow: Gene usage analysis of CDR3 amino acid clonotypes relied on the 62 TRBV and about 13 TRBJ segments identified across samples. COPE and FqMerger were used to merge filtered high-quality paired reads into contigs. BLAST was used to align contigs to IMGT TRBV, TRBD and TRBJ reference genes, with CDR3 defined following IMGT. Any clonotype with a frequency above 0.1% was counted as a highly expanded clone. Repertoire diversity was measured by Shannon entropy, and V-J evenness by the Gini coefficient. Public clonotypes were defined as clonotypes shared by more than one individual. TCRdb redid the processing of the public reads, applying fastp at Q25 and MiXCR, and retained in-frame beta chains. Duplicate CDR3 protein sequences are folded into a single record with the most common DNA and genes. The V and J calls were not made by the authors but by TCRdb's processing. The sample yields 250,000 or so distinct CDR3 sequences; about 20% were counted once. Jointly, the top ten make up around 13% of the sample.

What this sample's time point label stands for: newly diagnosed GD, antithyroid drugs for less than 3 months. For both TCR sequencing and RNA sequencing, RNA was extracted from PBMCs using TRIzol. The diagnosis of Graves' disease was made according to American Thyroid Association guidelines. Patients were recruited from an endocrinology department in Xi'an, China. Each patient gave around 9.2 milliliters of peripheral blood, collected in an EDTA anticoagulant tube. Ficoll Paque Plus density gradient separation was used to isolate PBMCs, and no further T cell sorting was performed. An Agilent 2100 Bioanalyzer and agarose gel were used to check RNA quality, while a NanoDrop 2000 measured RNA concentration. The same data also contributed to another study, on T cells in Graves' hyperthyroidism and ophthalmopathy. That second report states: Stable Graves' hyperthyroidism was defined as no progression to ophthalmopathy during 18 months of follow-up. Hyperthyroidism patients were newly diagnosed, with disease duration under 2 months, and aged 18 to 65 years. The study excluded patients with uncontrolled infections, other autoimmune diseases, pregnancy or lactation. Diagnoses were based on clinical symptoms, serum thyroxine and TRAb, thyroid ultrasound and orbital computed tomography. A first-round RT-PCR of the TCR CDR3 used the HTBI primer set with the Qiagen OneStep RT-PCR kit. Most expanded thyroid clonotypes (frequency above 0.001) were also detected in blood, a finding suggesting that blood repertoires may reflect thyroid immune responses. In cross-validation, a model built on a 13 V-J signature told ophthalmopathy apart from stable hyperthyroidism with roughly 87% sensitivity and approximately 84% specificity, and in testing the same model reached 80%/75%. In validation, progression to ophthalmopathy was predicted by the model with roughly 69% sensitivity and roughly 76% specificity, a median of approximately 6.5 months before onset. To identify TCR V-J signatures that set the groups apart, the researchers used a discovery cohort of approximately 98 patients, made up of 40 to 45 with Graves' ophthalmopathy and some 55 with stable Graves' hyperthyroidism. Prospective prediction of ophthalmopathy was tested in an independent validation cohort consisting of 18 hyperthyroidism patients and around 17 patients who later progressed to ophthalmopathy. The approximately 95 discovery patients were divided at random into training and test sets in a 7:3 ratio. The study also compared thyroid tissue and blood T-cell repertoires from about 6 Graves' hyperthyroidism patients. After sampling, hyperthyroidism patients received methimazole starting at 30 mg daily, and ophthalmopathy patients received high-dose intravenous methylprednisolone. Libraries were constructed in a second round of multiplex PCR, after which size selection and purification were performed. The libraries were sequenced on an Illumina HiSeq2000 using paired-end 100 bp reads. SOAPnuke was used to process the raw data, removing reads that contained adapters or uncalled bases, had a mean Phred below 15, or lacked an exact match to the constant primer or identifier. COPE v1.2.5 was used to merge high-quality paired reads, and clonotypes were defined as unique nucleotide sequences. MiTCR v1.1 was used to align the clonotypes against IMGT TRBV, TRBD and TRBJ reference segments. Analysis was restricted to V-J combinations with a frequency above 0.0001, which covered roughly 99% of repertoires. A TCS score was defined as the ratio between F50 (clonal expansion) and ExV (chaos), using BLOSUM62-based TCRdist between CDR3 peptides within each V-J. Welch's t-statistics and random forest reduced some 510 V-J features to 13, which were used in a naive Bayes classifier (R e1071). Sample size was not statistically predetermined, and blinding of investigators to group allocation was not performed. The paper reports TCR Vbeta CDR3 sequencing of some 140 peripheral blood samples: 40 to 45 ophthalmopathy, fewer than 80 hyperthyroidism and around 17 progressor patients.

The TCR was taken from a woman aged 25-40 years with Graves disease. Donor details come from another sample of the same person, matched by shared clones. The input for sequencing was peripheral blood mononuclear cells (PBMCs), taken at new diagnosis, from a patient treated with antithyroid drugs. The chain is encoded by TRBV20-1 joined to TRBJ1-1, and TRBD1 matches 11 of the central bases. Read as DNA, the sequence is TGCAGTGCTAGAGGGGACAGGGGGATAAACACTGAAGCTTTCTTT. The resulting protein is CSARGDRGINTEAFF.